This record concerns one T cell receptor beta chain sequence. Its antigen is undetermined. The data stem from a study of CD8+ T cells in alopecia areata. Study summary: Treated patients were dosed with oral tofacitinib, taking 5 to 10 mg twice daily.

V was clipped by 6 bases and J by 0 bases, with 12 bases between them. This CDR3 comprises 14 residues. Germline V gene sequence: CDR1 SQVTM, CDR2 ANQGSEA. As for treatment: oral pan-JAK inhibitor, 5-10 mg twice daily. cDNA prepared by RNA extraction and subsequent reverse transcription served as the template for sequencing. Produced via immunoSEQ multiplex PCR; TCRdb's table is partial and in-frame only. The sample lists approximately 45,000 clones, approximately 65% occurring once. Study-wide points: Tofacitinib delivered significant drops in scalp clonality and in expanded CD8+ clones among the top 100.

This TCR was recovered from a human donor with alopecia areata. The genes are TRBV29-1 and TRBJ1-3, with a weak D call TRBD1 (5 bases). Sequenced material: CD8+ T cells sorted from blood, taken at week 4, from a patient treated with tofacitinib. For the CDR3, the DNA is TGCAGCGTCCCCGACGGGACCTCTGGAAACACCATATATTTT. Translation gives CSVPDGTSGNTIYF.